One and the same sample provided the 30 T cell receptor beta chains below, sequenced in a study of T-cell reconstitution after alpha-beta-depleted transplantation in children (dated by TCRdb to 2016 to 2017). Libraries were built with PCR. Instrument used: Illumina HiSeq 2500. Molecular barcoding was employed in the preparation of TCR libraries, with unique molecular identifiers being used to normalize TCRbeta repertoire quantification. TCRdb redid the processing of the public reads, applying fastp at Q25 and MiXCR, and retained in-frame beta chains. Each entry is one CDR3 protein sequence, shown with its most common DNA and genes. The sample table holds around 530,000 distinct CDR3 sequences, of which 30% to 35% were seen once. Of the sample, 2% to 2.5% falls within the top ten clones. The sequencing here drew on PBMCs from the stem cell graft donor, taken from the stem cell graft. The receptors derive from a human donor who donated a stem cell graft to a child with aplastic anemia.

The gene calls are TRBV6-1 and TRBJ2-1, with 11 nucleotides matching TRBD1. The CDR3 covers 16 residues. Germline V CDR1 and CDR2: MNHNS, SASEGT. The junction had 7 bases not matched to a gene; V was cut back by 6 bases and J by 3 bases. The CDR3 here is CASSLSGTGGYNEQFF. CDR3 nucleotide sequence: TGTGCCAGCAGCCTATCCGGGACAGGGGGCTACAATGAGCAGTTCTTC.

The chain joins TRBV20-1 to TRBJ1-1, with no clear D. Trimming pared 3 bases from V and 2 bases from J, leaving 13 bases between. Germline lookup yields CDR1 DFQATT and CDR2 SNEGSKA (reference sequence). This CDR3 has 14 residues. The CDR3 loop is CSASGLRSNTEAFF. The CDR3 DNA follows: TGCAGTGCTAGCGGGTTACGGTCTAACACTGAAGCTTTCTTT.

The rearrangement uses TRBV11-2 and TRBJ2-7, with D tentatively TRBD2 (5 bases). The germline gives CDR1 SGHAT, CDR2 FQNNGV. The V and J ends lost 2 bases and 0 bases respectively, with 11 bases between them. CDR3 length equals 15 residues. CDR3: CASSLRRTGSYEQYF. In nucleotides, the CDR3 is TGTGCCAGCAGCTTAAGGAGGACGGGCTCCTACGAGCAGTACTTC.

This sequence joins TRBV6-1 and TRBJ1-3; D possibly corresponds to TRBD1 (6 bases). This CDR3 spans 16 amino acids. V lost 5 bases and J lost 1, with 15 bases in between. Germline CDR1 is MNHNS and CDR2 is SASEGT. CDR3: CASSRAGDKSGNTIYF. CDR3 coding DNA: TGTGCCAGCAGTAGGGCCGGGGACAAATCTGGAAACACCATATATTTT.

This clonotype has just a few counts. The chain has TRBV7-9 and TRBJ1-1; TRBD1 is a possible D gene (5 bases). The CDR3 contains 15 residues. Trimming removed 2 bases from V and 4 bases from J, with 14 bases in between. Per the germline V gene, CDR1 is SEHNR and CDR2 is FQNEAQ (reference sequence). Written as DNA, the CDR3 is TGTGCCAGCAGCTTACCCCAGCCCGGGGGCACTGAAGCTTTCTTT. Translating gives CASSLPQPGGTEAFF.

This clonotype was picked up a small number of times. The chain joins TRBV14 to TRBJ2-2; D remains unclear. V dropped 2 bases and J dropped 4 bases, with 5 bases sitting between them. The germline V gene encodes CDR1 SGHDN and CDR2 FVKESK. The CDR3 totals 13 residues. CDR3 coding DNA: TGTGCCAGCAGCCAAATCGCCACCGGGGAGCTGTTTTTT. Residues: CASSQIATGELFF. Full variable domain (missing parts from reference TRBV14 and TRBJ2-2): EAGVTQFPSHSVIEKGQTVTLRCDPISGHDNLYWYRRVMGKEIKFLLHFVKESKQDESGMPNNRFLAERTGGTYSTLKVQPAELEDSGVYFCASSQIATGELFFGEGSRLTVL.

This clonotype has more than one count but fewer than ten. The rearrangement joins TRBV24-1 to TRBJ1-4; possibly TRBD1 for D (6 bases). This CDR3 is built from 16 residues. Germline V gene data show CDR1 as KGHDR and CDR2 as SFDVKD. V lost 2 bases to trimming and J lost 10 bases, with 19 bases between them. Here the CDR3 reads CATSDSTGATFGKLFF. For the CDR3, the DNA is TGTGCCACCAGTGATTCGACAGGTGCAACTTTCGGAAAACTGTTTTTT.

The V gene is TRBV11-3, the J gene TRBJ2-3, with 10 bases fitting TRBD1. V lost 4 bases, J lost 6 bases, and 4 bases stayed unmatched. This CDR3 contains 14 residues. The V gene's germline CDR1 is SGHNT and CDR2 YENEEA. CDR3 coding DNA: TGTGCCAGCAGCTGGGACAGGGGAGCGGATACGCAGTATTTT. Its protein is CASSWDRGADTQYF.

The chain recombines TRBV5-8 with TRBJ1-5; 7 nucleotides align to TRBD1. This CDR3 has 13 amino acids. With 7 bases clipped from V and 7 bases from J, the junction kept 8 bases outside the gene matches. Germline V lookup: CDR1 SGHTS, CDR2 YDEGEE. CDR3 coding DNA: TGTGCCAGCGATAACAGGGGAGGCCAGCCCCAGCATTTT. Translated, it gives CASDNRGGQPQHF.

This clonotype was observed a handful of times. The rearrangement links TRBV6-5 to TRBJ1-5; D call uncertain. V lost 6 bases, J lost 1 base, and 10 bases lay in between. In germline, CDR1 is MNHEY, CDR2 SVGAGI. This CDR3 is built from 14 residues. The CDR3 here is CASRRGGSNQPQHF. The DNA of the CDR3 is TGTGCCAGCAGGCGCGGCGGGAGCAATCAGCCCCAGCATTTT.

This clonotype has more than one count but fewer than ten. This rearrangement joins TRBV29-1 to TRBJ1-1, with TRBD1 as a possible D gene (5 bases). Germline V gene lookup returns CDR1 SQVTM and CDR2 ANQGSEA. This CDR3 is built from 14 residues. With 5 bases removed from V and 0 bases from J, the gap between germline ends came to 13 bases. CDR3 nucleotide sequence: TGCAGCGTTAAAAAGACAGAAATGAACACTGAAGCTTTCTTT. Amino acid sequence: CSVKKTEMNTEAFF. The complete variable domain, with remaining parts taken from reference TRBV29-1 and TRBJ1-1, reads SAVISQKPSRDICQRGTSLTIQCQVDSQVTMMFWYRQQPGQSLTLIATANQGSEATYESGFVIDKFPISRPNLTFSTLTVSNMSPEDSSIYLCSVKKTEMNTEAFFGQGTRLTVV.

This chain uses TRBV20-1 with TRBJ2-5; 7 positions match TRBD2. CDR1 DFQATT and CDR2 SNEGSKA come from the germline V gene (reference sequence). The V and J ends lost 7 bases and 3 bases, in that order; junction bases with no gene match: 5. The CDR3 spans 12 residues. Here the CDR3 reads CSVLARKETQYF. The CDR3 region has the DNA TGCAGTGTACTAGCGCGAAAAGAGACCCAGTACTTC.

This rearrangement joins TRBV12-3 or TRBV12-4 to TRBJ1-6; 7 nucleotides line up with TRBD1. CDR3 size: 13 residues. Trimming removed 6 bases from V and 7 bases from J; junction bases left unmatched: 3. CDR3 sequence (DNA): TGTGCCAGCAGACCGGGACAGAATTCACCCCTCCACTTT. It is translated as CASRPGQNSPLHF.

There are a few counts of this clonotype. In DNA form, the CDR3 reads TGCAGTGCTAGAGGTGTGGGGGGGCAGGGCCCAACTAATGAAAAACTGTTTTTT. It translates to CSARGVGGQGPTNEKLFF. This chain joins TRBV20-1 and TRBJ1-4, with D maybe TRBD1 (6 bases). The germline V and J ends were trimmed by 1 base and 0 bases, with 18 bases remaining between them. The CDR3 has 18 residues. Germline CDR1 and CDR2: DFQATT and SNEGSKA (reference sequence).

V and J are TRBV5-1 and TRBJ1-5; 12 bases are a match to TRBD1. The V and J ends lost 4 bases and 3 bases, in that order; junction bases with no gene match: 5. Germline values: CDR1 SGHRS, CDR2 YFSETQ. This CDR3 is 16 amino acids long. CDR3 in DNA: TGCGCCAGCAGCGCTGGGACAGGGGGCATCAATCAGCCCCAGCATTTT. It yields the protein CASSAGTGGINQPQHF.

This clonotype was recorded many times. This rearrangement joins TRBV20-1 to TRBJ2-7; weak D call: TRBD2 (6 bases). There are 14 residues in the CDR3. The germline V gene encodes CDR1 DFQATT and CDR2 SNEGSKA (reference sequence). Trimming removed 4 bases at V and 1 base at J, with 14 bases between. CDR3 nucleotide sequence: TGCAGTGCTAATGCACTAGCTATATCCTACGAGCAGTACTTC. Translated, it gives CSANALAISYEQYF.

J is TRBJ1-2 and V is TRBV7-2; a possible D gene is TRBD1 (5 bases). In germline, CDR1 is SGHTA, CDR2 FQGNSA. V lost 0 bases and J 1 base, leaving 15 bases between the germline ends. The CDR3 is 17 amino acids. The CDR3 nucleotides are TGTGCCAGCAGCTTAGCGCGGGAGTGGGGGATTAACTATGGCTACACCTTC. Translating gives CASSLAREWGINYGYTF.

V usage is TRBV9 and J usage is TRBJ2-3; D is undetermined. From germline, CDR1 is SGDLS and CDR2 YYNGEE. The CDR3 is 15 residues long. V gave up 3 bases and J gave up 3 bases, with 14 bases separating them. Here the CDR3 reads CASSAVGRPTDTQYF. The CDR3 DNA is TGTGCCAGCAGCGCCGTGGGCAGACCAACAGATACGCAGTATTTT.

J is TRBJ2-7 and V is TRBV12-3 or TRBV12-4; D possibly corresponds to TRBD1 (6 bases). V gave up 5 bases and J gave up 6 bases, with 14 bases separating them. CDR3 length: 13 residues. CDR3 coding DNA: TGTGCCAGCAGTATCCTACAGGGTCGCGAGCAGTACTTC. Amino acids: CASSILQGREQYF.

V usage is TRBV20-1 and J usage is TRBJ1-5; D is perhaps TRBD1 (6 bases). CDR1 DFQATT and CDR2 SNEGSKA come from the germline V gene (reference sequence). The CDR3 contains 13 residues. CDR3 nucleotides: TGCAGCCCGCAGTCGGGGGCGAATCAGCCCCAGCATTTT. Protein sequence: CSPQSGANQPQHF.

The rearrangement joins TRBV5-6 to TRBJ1-2; D unclear. The CDR3 is 16 amino acids. In germline, CDR1 is SGHDT, CDR2 YYEEEE. The V end lost 4 bases, the J end lost 4 bases, and 20 bases lay between the germline ends. The CDR3 loop is CASSPKAADFTYGYTF. Here the CDR3 DNA reads TGTGCCAGCAGCCCGAAAGCAGCAGACTTTACCTATGGCTACACCTTC.

The J gene is TRBJ2-5, the V gene TRBV20-1, with 11 bases aligning to TRBD2. The CDR3 has 14 residues. CDR1 is DFQATT and CDR2 is SNEGSKA in the germline V gene (reference sequence). Trimming took 6 bases from V and 4 from J; bases not matched to a gene: 7. CDR3 DNA: TGCAGTGCAAGGACTAGCGGGTGGGGAGAGACCCAGTACTTC. This codes for CSARTSGWGETQYF.

This clonotype came up a few times. The chain uses TRBV20-1 and TRBJ1-1, with a possible D match to TRBD1 (6 bases). The CDR3 sequence is 13 residues long. The germline gives CDR1 DFQATT, CDR2 SNEGSKA (reference sequence). The V gene lost 2 bases and the J gene lost 4 bases, with 11 bases spanning the gap. This chain's CDR3 is CSARRRGSTEAFF. CDR3 nucleotide sequence: TGCAGTGCTAGAAGGAGGGGGAGCACTGAAGCTTTCTTT.

V and J are TRBV4-1 and TRBJ2-3; D may be TRBD1 (6 bases). The CDR3 spans 15 residues. Germline values: CDR1 MGHRA, CDR2 YSYEKL. V lost 6 bases and J 7 bases, leaving 20 bases between the germline ends. The CDR3 region has the DNA TGCGCCAGCAGTCTAACAGAGCTGGACAGATATACGCAGTATTTT. It is translated as CASSLTELDRYTQYF.

This chain links TRBV11-2 with TRBJ2-5, with 11 bases that match TRBD2. This CDR3 spans 16 amino acids. With V trimmed by 2 bases and J by 1 base, 3 bases remained unmatched. Per the germline V gene, CDR1 is SGHAT and CDR2 is FQNNGV. The chain's CDR3 is CASSLSSGRAQETQYF. CDR3 DNA sequence: TGTGCCAGCAGCTTAAGTAGCGGGAGGGCCCAAGAGACCCAGTACTTC.

As regards this clonotype: An end of the junction differs from the germline gene, which may be a read error. The chain uses TRBV18 and TRBJ2-1; TRBD1 is a possible D gene (5 bases). Germline CDR1 reads KGHSH; CDR2 reads LQKENI. The CDR3 loop spans 15 amino acids. CDR3 sequence reads: CANSPGAGKYNEQFF. Written as DNA, the CDR3 is TGTGCCAACTCACCGGGCGCAGGGAAGTACAATGAGCAGTTCTTC.

The chain uses TRBV7-9 and TRBJ1-5; a weak D match, TRBD1 (6 bases). The CDR3 consists of 11 residues. V lost 10 bases, J lost 7 bases, and 11 bases lay in between. Germline V gene data show CDR1 as SEHNR and CDR2 as FQNEAQ (reference sequence). The CDR3 region has the DNA TGTGCCATAGGGGGGGAACAGCCCCAGCATTTT. Translating gives CAIGGEQPQHF.

The V gene is TRBV19, the J gene TRBJ1-6; no clear D. V was pared by 8 bases and J by 7 bases, with 9 bases between. Germline V gene sequence: CDR1 LNHDA, CDR2 SQIVND (reference sequence). There are 12 residues in the CDR3. The CDR3 here is CASGPRNSPLHF. As DNA, the CDR3 is TGTGCCAGTGGGCCGAGGAATTCACCCCTCCACTTT.

To note about this clonotype: At one boundary the junction diverges from the germline segment, which might be a read error. This rearrangement joins TRBV20-1 to TRBJ2-3; D call uncertain. The CDR3 sequence is 15 residues long. Germline assignment: CDR1 DFQATT and CDR2 SNEGSKA (reference sequence). CDR3 sequence reads: CSVRVGSTSTDTQYF. Written as DNA, the CDR3 is TGCAGTGTTAGAGTGGGTTCGACAAGTACAGATACGCAGTATTTT.

V usage is TRBV29-1 and J usage is TRBJ1-1, with D unresolved. Germline CDR1 is SQVTM and CDR2 is ANQGSEA. The CDR3 is 12 residues long. Trimming took off 2 bases at V and 6 bases at J, with 10 bases between the two ends. The CDR3 is CSVESGVSEAFF. CDR3 nucleotides: TGCAGCGTTGAAAGCGGGGTTTCTGAAGCTTTCTTT.